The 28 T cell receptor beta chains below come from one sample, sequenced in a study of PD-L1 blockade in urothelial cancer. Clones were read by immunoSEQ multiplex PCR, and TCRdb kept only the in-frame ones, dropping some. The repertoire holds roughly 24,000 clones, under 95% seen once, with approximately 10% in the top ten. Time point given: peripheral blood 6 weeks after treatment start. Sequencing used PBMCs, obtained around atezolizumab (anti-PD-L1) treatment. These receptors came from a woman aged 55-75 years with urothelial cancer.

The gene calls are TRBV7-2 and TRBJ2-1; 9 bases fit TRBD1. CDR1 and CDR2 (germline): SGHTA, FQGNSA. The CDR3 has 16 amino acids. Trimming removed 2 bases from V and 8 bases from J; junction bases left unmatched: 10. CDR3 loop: CASSLTSGTGLHEQFF. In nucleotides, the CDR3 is TGTGCCAGCAGCTTAACTTCGGGGACAGGGTTGCATGAGCAGTTCTTC.

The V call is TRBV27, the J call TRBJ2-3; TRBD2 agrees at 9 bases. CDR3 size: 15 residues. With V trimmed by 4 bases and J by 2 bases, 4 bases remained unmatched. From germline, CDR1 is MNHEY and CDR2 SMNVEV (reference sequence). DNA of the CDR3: TGTGCCAGCAGTTCGAGCGGGAGGCACACAGATACGCAGTATTTT. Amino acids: CASSSSGRHTDTQYF.

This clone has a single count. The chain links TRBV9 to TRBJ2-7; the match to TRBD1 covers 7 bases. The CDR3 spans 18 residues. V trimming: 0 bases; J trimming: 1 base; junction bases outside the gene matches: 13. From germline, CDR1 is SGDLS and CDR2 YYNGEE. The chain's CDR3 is CASSVGLQDRTLSYEQYF. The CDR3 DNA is TGTGCCAGCAGCGTAGGCCTTCAGGACAGGACCCTGTCCTACGAGCAGTACTTC.

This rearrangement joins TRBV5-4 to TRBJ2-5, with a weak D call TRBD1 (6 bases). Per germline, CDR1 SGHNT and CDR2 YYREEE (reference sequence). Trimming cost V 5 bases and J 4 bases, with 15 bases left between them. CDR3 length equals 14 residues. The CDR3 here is CASRSAGESETQYF. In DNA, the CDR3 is TGTGCCAGCAGATCTGCAGGGGAGTCAGAGACCCAGTACTTC.

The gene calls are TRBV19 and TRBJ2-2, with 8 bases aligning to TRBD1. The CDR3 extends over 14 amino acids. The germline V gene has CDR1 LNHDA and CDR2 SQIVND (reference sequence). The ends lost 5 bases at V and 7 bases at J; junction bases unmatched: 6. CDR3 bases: TGTGCCAGTAGTGCTGGACAGGGCCGCGGGGAGCTGTTTTTT. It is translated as CASSAGQGRGELFF.

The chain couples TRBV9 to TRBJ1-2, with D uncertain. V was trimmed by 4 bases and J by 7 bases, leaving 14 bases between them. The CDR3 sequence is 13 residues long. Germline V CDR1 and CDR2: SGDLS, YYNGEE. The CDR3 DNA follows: TGTGCCAGCAGCCCAACACGAAGTGGTGGCTACACCTTC. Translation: CASSPTRSGGYTF.

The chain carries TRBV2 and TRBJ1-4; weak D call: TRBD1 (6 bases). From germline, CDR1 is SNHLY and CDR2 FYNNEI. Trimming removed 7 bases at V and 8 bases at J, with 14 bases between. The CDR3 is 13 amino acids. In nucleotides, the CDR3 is TGTGCCAGCAACCCACAGGGTGGGGAAAAACTGTTTTTT. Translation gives CASNPQGGEKLFF.

This CDR3 reads CASSDPGQSYGYTF. CDR3 nucleotides: TGTGCCAGCAGTGATCCGGGACAATCCTATGGCTACACCTTC. This rearrangement joins TRBV25-1 to TRBJ1-2; perhaps TRBD1 as D (6 bases). Trimming shortened V by 3 bases and J by 4 bases, and 12 bases separated the two germline ends. Germline V CDR1 and CDR2: MGHDK, SYGVNS. The CDR3 sequence is 14 residues long.

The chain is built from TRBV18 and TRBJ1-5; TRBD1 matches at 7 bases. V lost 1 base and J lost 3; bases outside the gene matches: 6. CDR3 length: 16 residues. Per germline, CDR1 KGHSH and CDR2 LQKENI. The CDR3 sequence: CASSPRLDRYNQPQHF. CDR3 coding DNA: TGTGCCAGCTCACCACGACTGGACAGGTACAATCAGCCCCAGCATTTT.

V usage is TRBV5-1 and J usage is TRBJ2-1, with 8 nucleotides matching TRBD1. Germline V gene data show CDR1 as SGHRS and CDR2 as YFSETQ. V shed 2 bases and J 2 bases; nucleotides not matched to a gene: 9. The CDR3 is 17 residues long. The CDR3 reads CASSLAYRTGPYNEQFF. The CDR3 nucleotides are TGCGCCAGCAGCTTAGCTTATCGGACAGGGCCCTACAATGAGCAGTTCTTC.

The CDR3 DNA reads as TGCGCCAGCAGCCAAGACGTCGGGACAGGGACCTACGAGCAGTACTTC. It is translated as CASSQDVGTGTYEQYF. The chain links TRBV4-3 to TRBJ2-7; the match to TRBD1 covers 9 bases. The CDR3 extends over 16 amino acids. J lost 2 bases, V lost 0 bases, and 5 bases had no gene match. Per germline, CDR1 LGHNA and CDR2 YSLEER.

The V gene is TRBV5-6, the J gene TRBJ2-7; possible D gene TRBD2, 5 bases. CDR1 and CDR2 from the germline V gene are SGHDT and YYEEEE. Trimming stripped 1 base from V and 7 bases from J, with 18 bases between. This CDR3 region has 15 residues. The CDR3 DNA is TGTGCCAGCAGCTTGTCTATGAGTGGGAGCGGAGAGCAGTACTTC. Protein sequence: CASSLSMSGSGEQYF.

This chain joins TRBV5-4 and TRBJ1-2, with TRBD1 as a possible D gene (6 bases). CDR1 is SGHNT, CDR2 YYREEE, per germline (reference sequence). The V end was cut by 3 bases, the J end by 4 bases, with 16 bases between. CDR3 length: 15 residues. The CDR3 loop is CASSSLQGNLYGYTF. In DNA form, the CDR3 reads TGTGCCAGCAGCTCCTTACAGGGAAACCTCTATGGCTACACCTTC.

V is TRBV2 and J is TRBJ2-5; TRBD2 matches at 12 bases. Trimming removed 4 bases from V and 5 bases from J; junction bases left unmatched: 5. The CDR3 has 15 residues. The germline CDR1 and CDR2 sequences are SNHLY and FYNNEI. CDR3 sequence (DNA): TGTGCCAGCAGTGGGGTCCTAGCGGGAGGGGAGACCCAGTACTTC. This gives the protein CASSGVLAGGETQYF.

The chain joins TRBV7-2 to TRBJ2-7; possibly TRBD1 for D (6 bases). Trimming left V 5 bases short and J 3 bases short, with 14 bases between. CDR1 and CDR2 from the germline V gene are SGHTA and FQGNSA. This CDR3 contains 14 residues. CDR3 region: CASSLRDTSYEQYF. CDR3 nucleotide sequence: TGTGCCAGCAGCCTCCGGGACACTAGCTACGAGCAGTACTTC.

The CDR3 loop reads CASSYQAGAYEQYF. DNA for the CDR3: TGTGCCAGCAGTTACCAAGCGGGAGCGTACGAGCAGTACTTC. The chain has TRBV6-5 and TRBJ2-7, with 8 bases lining up with TRBD2. V trimming: 2 bases; J trimming: 4 bases; junction bases outside the gene matches: 4. The CDR3 length is 14 residues. Per the germline V gene, CDR1 is MNHEY and CDR2 is SVGAGI.

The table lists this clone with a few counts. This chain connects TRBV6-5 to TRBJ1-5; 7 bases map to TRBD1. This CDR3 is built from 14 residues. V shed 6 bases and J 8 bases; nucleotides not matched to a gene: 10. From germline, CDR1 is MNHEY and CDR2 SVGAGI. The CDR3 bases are TGTGCCAGCAGCCCAGACAGGGTGGTTAAGCCCCAGCATTTT. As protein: CASSPDRVVKPQHF.

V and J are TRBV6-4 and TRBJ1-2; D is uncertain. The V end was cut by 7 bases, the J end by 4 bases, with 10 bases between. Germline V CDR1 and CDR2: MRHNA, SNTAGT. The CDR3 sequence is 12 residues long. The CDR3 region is CASIAFSYGYTF. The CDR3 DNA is TGTGCCAGCATTGCGTTTAGCTATGGCTACACCTTC.

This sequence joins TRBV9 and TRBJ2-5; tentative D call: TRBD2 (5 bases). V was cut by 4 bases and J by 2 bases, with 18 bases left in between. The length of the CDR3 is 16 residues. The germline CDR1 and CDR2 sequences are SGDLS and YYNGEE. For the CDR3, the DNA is TGTGCCAGCAGCCCTTCCCTCGGGAAGGGTCAAGAGACCCAGTACTTC. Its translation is CASSPSLGKGQETQYF.

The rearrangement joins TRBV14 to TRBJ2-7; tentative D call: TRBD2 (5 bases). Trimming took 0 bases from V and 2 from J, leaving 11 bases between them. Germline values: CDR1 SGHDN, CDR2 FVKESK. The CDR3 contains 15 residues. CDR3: CASSQDGRTPYEQYF. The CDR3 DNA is TGTGCCAGCAGCCAAGATGGGAGAACTCCCTACGAGCAGTACTTC.

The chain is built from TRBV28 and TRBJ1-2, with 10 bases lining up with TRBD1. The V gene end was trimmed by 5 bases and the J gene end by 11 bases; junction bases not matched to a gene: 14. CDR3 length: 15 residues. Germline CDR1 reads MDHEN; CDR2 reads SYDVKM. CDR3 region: CASSPTPGQGYPYTF. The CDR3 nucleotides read TGTGCCAGCAGTCCGACCCCGGGACAGGGGTATCCGTACACCTTC.

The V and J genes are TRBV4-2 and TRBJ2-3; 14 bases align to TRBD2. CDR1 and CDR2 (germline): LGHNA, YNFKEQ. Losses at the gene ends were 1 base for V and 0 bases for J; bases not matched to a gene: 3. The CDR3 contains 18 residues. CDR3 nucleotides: TGTGCCAGCAGCCAAGTAGGGACTAGCGGGGGAAGCACAGATACGCAGTATTTT. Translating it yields CASSQVGTSGGSTDTQYF.

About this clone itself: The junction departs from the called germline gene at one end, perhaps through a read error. In DNA, the CDR3 is TGTGCCATCAGTGGAGGTGTTGGCAGCAAAGAGAGCCAGTACTTC. Translation gives CAISGGVGSKESQYF. V gene TRBV10-3 combines with J gene TRBJ2-5; unclear D gene. Per the germline V gene, CDR1 is ENHRY and CDR2 is SYGVKD. This CDR3 is 15 amino acids long.

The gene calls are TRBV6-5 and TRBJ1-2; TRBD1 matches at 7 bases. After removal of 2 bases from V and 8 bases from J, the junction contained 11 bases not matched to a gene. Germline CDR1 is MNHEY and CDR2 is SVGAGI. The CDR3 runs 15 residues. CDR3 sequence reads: CASSYGQGVGRGYTF. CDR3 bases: TGTGCCAGCAGTTACGGCCAGGGGGTCGGTCGGGGCTACACCTTC.

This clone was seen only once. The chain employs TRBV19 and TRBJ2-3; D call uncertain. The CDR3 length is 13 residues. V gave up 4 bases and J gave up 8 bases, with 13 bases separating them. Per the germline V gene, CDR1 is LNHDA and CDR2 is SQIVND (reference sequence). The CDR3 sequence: CASSTQNRGTQYF. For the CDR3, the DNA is TGTGCCAGTAGTACACAAAACCGTGGTACGCAGTATTTT.

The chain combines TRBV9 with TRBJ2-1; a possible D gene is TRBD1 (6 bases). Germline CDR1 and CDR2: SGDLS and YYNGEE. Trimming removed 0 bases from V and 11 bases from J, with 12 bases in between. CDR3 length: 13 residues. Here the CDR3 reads CASSVDEDSQQFF. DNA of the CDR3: TGTGCCAGCAGCGTAGATGAGGACAGTCAGCAGTTCTTC.

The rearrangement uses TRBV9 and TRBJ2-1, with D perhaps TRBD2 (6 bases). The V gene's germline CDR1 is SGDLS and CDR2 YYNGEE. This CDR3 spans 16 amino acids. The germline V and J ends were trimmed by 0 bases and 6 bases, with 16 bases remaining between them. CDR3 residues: CASSVVNGLEGNEQFF. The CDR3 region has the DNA TGTGCCAGCAGCGTAGTGAACGGTCTGGAGGGCAATGAGCAGTTCTTC.

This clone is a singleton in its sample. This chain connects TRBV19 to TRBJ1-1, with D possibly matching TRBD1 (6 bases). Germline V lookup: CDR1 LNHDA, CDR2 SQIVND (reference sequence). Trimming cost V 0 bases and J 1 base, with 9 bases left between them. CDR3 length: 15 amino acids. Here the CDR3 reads CASSIESTGNTEAFF. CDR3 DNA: TGTGCCAGTAGTATAGAATCGACAGGGAACACTGAAGCTTTCTTT.